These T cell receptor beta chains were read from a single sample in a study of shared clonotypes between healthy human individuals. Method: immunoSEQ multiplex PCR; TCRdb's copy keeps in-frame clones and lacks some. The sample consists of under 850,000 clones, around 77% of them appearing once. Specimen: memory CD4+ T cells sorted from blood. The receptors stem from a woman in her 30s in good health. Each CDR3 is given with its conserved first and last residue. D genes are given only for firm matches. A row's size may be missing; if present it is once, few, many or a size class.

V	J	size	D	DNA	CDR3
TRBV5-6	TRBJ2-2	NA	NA	TGTGCCAGCACCCTTGAGCGGTACACCGGGGAGCTGTTTTTT	CASTLERYTGELFF
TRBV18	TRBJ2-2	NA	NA	TGTGCCAGCTCACCCAGGGTCACCGGGGAGCTGTTTTTT	CASSPRVTGELFF
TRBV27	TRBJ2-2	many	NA	TGTGCCAGCAGTTCAACGGAAACCGGGGAGCTGTTTTTT	CASSSTETGELFF
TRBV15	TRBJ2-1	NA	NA	TGTGCCACCAGCCTCACCAAGGCCGGGGGAGAGCAGTTCTTC	CATSLTKAGGEQFF
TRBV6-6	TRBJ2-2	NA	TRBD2	TGTGCCATACAGCGGGAGGGCCGTACCGGGGAGCTGTTTTTT	CAIQREGRTGELFF
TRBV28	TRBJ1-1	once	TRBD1	TGTGCCAGCAGTACACAGGGGGCGCGGACTGAAGCTTTCTTT	CASSTQGARTEAFF
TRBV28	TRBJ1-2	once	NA	TGTGCCAGCAGTCTCGGGACACCTAATAACTATGGCTACACCTTC	CASSLGTPNNYGYTF
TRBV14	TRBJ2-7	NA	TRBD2	TGTGCCAGCAGCCAAGCCCCTAGCGGGACCTACGAGCAGTACTTC	CASSQAPSGTYEQYF
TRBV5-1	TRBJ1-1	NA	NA	TGCGCCAGCAGCTTGTATGGCCTCCTCACTGAAGCTTTCTTT	CASSLYGLLTEAFF
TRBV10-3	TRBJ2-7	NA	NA	TGTGCCATCAGTGACCCCGAAACCTACGAGCAGTACTTC	CAISDPETYEQYF
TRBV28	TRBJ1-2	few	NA	TGTGCCAGCAGTGCGTCCGTCGGCGGTCAGTTTGGCTACACCTTC	CASSASVGGQFGYTF
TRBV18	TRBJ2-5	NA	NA	TGTGCCAGCTCACGAAACCGGGACGAGACCCAGTACTTC	CASSRNRDETQYF
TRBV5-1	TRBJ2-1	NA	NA	TGCGCCAGCAGCCGCAGCAGTGGCTCCTACAATGAGCAGTTCTTC	CASSRSSGSYNEQFF
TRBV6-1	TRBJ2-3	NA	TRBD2	TGTGCCAGCTCGCCCCGGGACTACAACACAGATACGCAGTATTTT	CASSPRDYNTDTQYF
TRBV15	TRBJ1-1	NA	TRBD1	TGTGCCACCAGCAGAGGACAGGGTTCTGAAGCTTTCTTT	CATSRGQGSEAFF
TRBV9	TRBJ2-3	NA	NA	TGTGCCAGCAGCCCGGGGCTAGCGTCCACAGATACGCAGTATTTT	CASSPGLASTDTQYF
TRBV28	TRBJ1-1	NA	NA	TGTGCCAGCAGTTTGATTGTAGACACTGAAGCTTTCTTT	CASSLIVDTEAFF
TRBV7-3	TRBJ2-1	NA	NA	TGTGCCAGCAGCTCCCCGGGGCATGAGCAGTTCTTC	CASSSPGHEQFF
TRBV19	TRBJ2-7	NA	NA	TGTGCCAGTAGTATAAGCGGTCACGAGCAGTACTTC	CASSISGHEQYF
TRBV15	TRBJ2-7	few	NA	TGTGCCACCCGTACGGGCGAGCAGTACTTC	CATRTGEQYF
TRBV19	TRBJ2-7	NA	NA	TGTGCCAGTACCCTGGGGCTGAGTAGCGGCGAGCAGTACTTC	CASTLGLSSGEQYF
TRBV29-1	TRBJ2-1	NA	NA	TGCAGCGTTGCCACAGTTTCCCACAATGAGCAGTTCTTC	CSVATVSHNEQFF
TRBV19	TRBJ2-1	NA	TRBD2	TGTGCCAGTACCCAAGGGACTAGCGCCTATAATGAGCAGTTCTTC	CASTQGTSAYNEQFF
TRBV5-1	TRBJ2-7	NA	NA	TGCGCCAGCAGCTTGGGGGACACCGCCTACGAGCAGTACTTC	CASSLGDTAYEQYF
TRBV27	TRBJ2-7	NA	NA	TGTGCCAGCAGTACCAGGAGCTCCTACGAGCAGTACTTC	CASSTRSSYEQYF
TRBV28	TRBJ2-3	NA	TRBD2	TGTGCCAGCAGAGGGACTATACACACAGATACGCAGTATTTT	CASRGTIHTDTQYF
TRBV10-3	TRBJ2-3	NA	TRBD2	TGTGCCGTCAAGGAGGGAAGCGGGGTCACAGATACGCAGTATTTT	CAVKEGSGVTDTQYF
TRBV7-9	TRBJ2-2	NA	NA	TGTGCCAGCAGCTTAGATGGCGGGATGGGGGAGCTGTTTTTT	CASSLDGGMGELFF
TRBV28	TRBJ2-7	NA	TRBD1	TGTGCCAGCAGTTCCCCTCCAGGGGGCGAGAGCTCCTACGAGCAGTACTTC	CASSSPPGGESSYEQYF
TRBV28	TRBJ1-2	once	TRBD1	TGTGCCAGCAGATTCGGGACAGCTTCTTATGGCTACACCTTC	CASRFGTASYGYTF
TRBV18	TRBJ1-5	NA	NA	TGTGCCAGCTCCAGAAACCGGGACGGAGGCAATCAGCCCCAGCATTTT	CASSRNRDGGNQPQHF
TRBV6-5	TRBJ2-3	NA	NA	TGTGCCAGCAGTGCAAGACTAGGGGCAGCAGATACGCAGTATTTT	CASSARLGAADTQYF
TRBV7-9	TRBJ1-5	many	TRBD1	TGTGCCAGCAGCCTGGGACAGGGGGTTAATCAGCCCCAGCATTTT	CASSLGQGVNQPQHF
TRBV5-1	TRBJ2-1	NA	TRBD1	TGCGCCAGCACCCCGGACAGGTCCGCCTACAATGAGCAGTTCTTC	CASTPDRSAYNEQFF
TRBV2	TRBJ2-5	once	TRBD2	TGTGCCAGCAGTGGACTAGCGGAGCGGTACCAAGAGACCCAGTACTTC	CASSGLAERYQETQYF